These 27 T cell receptor beta chains were sequenced from one sample in a study of T cells in Graves' hyperthyroidism and ophthalmopathy. RNA transcripts yielded amplified TCR beta CDR3 regions. TCR CDR3 underwent first-round RT-PCR with the HTBI primer set. From the multiplex PCR reads, TCRdb called clonotypes with MiXCR, one entry per CDR3 protein. The sample includes 350,000 to 450,000 distinct CDR3 sequences, roughly a sixth of them seen just once. The source material was blood. All receptors come from a woman in her thirties with Graves' hyperthyroidism that later progressed to Graves' ophthalmopathy.

In this sample, this clonotype turned up many times. The rearrangement links TRBV20-1 to TRBJ1-2; unclear D gene. The CDR3 contains 13 residues. The V gene lost 0 bases and the J gene lost 4 bases, with 9 bases spanning the gap. Germline V gene lookup returns CDR1 DFQATT and CDR2 SNEGSKA (reference sequence). The CDR3 reads CSAREGTGYGYTF. The DNA for the CDR3 is TGCAGTGCTAGAGAGGGCACCGGCTATGGCTACACCTTC.

V and J are TRBV5-6 and TRBJ2-7, with D tentatively TRBD1 (6 bases). Germline V gene sequence: CDR1 SGHDT, CDR2 YYEEEE. The V end was cut by 4 bases, the J end by 4 bases, with 15 bases between. The CDR3 has 14 amino acids. The CDR3 reads CASSPSNRVYEQYF. In DNA form, the CDR3 reads TGTGCCAGCAGCCCTTCAAACAGGGTGTACGAGCAGTACTTC.

In its sample, this clonotype was seen once. The CDR3 nucleotides read TGTGCTAGTGGTTCCTCAGGGGGCCGCTTTGGCGAGCAGTACTTC. It encodes CASGSSGGRFGEQYF. The genes are TRBV12-5 and TRBJ2-7; 8 bases agree with TRBD1. The CDR3 runs to 15 residues. V dropped 4 bases and J dropped 6; count of bases not matched to a gene: 11. CDR1 LGHNT and CDR2 FRNRAP come from the germline V gene.

This clonotype has a handful of counts. This chain uses TRBV7-6 with TRBJ2-3; no firm D call. In germline, CDR1 is SGHVS, CDR2 FNYEAQ. The V and J ends lost 1 base and 1 base respectively, with 15 bases between them. This CDR3 region has 17 residues. CDR3 in amino acids: CASSLVLGSRRTDTQYF. CDR3 nucleotide sequence: TGTGCCAGCAGCTTAGTTCTAGGGTCACGCCGCACAGATACGCAGTATTTT.

In this sample, this clonotype turned up once. The J gene is TRBJ1-6, the V gene TRBV20-1; the D is unclear. The CDR3 totals 15 residues. V was cut by 3 bases and J by 0 bases, with 9 bases left in between. Per germline, CDR1 DFQATT and CDR2 SNEGSKA (reference sequence). This chain's CDR3 is CSARTARSYNSPLHF. The CDR3 bases are TGCAGTGCTAGGACGGCCCGCTCCTATAATTCACCCCTCCACTTT.

This clonotype showed up just a few times. This chain uses TRBV2 with TRBJ2-5; 12 bases match TRBD2. V shed 5 bases, J shed 5 bases, and the junction held 9 bases outside the gene matches. The length of the CDR3 is 16 residues. Looked up from germline, CDR1 is SNHLY and CDR2 is FYNNEI. This CDR3 is CASSTLAGGPEETQYF. For the CDR3, the DNA is TGTGCCAGCAGTACTCTAGCGGGAGGGCCGGAGGAGACCCAGTACTTC.

This clonotype was counted at least ten times. The chain carries TRBV18 and TRBJ2-5; D unclear. The V gene lost 8 bases and the J gene lost 5 bases, with 9 bases spanning the gap. Per germline, CDR1 KGHSH and CDR2 LQKENI. The CDR3 consists of 11 residues. CDR3 nucleotides: TGTGCCAGCGTACTCCGGGAGACCCAGTACTTC. This gives the protein CASVLRETQYF. Combining the CDR3 with reference TRBV18 and TRBJ2-5 gives the whole variable domain NAGVMQNPRHLVRRRGQEARLRCSPMKGHSHVYWYRQLPEEGLKFMVYLQKENIIDESGMPKERFSAEFPKEGPSILRIQQVVRGDSAAYFCASVLRETQYFGPGTRLLVL.

This clonotype was counted only a few times. CDR3 sequence: CASSRLASSTDTQYF. Here the CDR3 DNA reads TGCGCCAGCAGCCGACTAGCTTCTAGCACAGATACGCAGTATTTT. The chain joins TRBV5-1 to TRBJ2-3; 7 bases fit TRBD2. V shed 4 bases, J shed 0 bases, and the junction held 5 bases outside the gene matches. Germline CDR1 is SGHRS and CDR2 is YFSETQ. The CDR3 has 15 amino acids.

This clonotype was counted ten times or more. This chain links TRBV18 with TRBJ2-7; perhaps D is TRBD1 or TRBD2 (5 bases each). The germline V gene has CDR1 KGHSH and CDR2 LQKENI. V lost 0 bases, J lost 5 bases, and 11 bases lay in between. This CDR3 is 14 amino acids long. The CDR3 region is CASSPPIGAHEQYF. The DNA for the CDR3 is TGTGCCAGCTCACCACCGATCGGGGCCCACGAGCAGTACTTC.

This clonotype was found a few times. The V and J genes are TRBV19 and TRBJ1-2; TRBD1 matches 8 bases. Germline assignment: CDR1 LNHDA and CDR2 SQIVND (reference sequence). The CDR3 extends over 17 amino acids. V shed 4 bases, J shed 5 bases, and the junction held 15 bases outside the gene matches. The CDR3 coding sequence is TGTGCCAGTAGTACAAGGACAGGGAGCTCCTCTTCTTATGGCTACACCTTC. It is translated as CASSTRTGSSSSYGYTF.

This clonotype was seen a handful of times. This sequence joins TRBV27 and TRBJ2-7; D tentatively fits TRBD1 or TRBD2 (6 bases each). Germline-derived CDR1 and CDR2 are MNHEY and SMNVEV (reference sequence). Trimming left V 4 bases short and J 2 bases short, with 9 bases between. The CDR3 runs to 13 residues. DNA for the CDR3: TGTGCCAGCAGTTGGGGGGCGGCCTACGAGCAGTACTTC. Its protein product is CASSWGAAYEQYF.

This clonotype was seen at least ten times. V gene TRBV5-5 combines with J gene TRBJ2-7; 7 nucleotides line up with TRBD2. Germline-derived CDR1 and CDR2 are SGHKS and YYEKEE (reference sequence). This CDR3 comprises 13 residues. After removal of 2 bases from V and 6 bases from J, the junction contained 5 bases not matched to a gene. CDR3 region: CASSLAGFGEQYF. The CDR3 DNA reads TGTGCCAGCAGCTTAGCGGGATTCGGCGAGCAGTACTTC. Using reference TRBV5-5 and TRBJ2-7 for the parts outside the CDR3, the full variable domain is DAGVTQSPTHLIKTRGQQVTLRCSPISGHKSVSWYQQVLGQGPQFIFQYYEKEERGRGNFPDRFSARQFPNYSSELNVNALLLGDSALYLCASSLAGFGEQYFGPGTRLTVT.

This clonotype was counted ten times or more. This sequence joins TRBV27 and TRBJ2-1; maybe TRBD1 (6 bases). The CDR3 is 15 residues long. Germline loops: CDR1 MNHEY, CDR2 SMNVEV (reference sequence). Deletions cut 4 bases from V and 0 bases from J, with 10 bases between. In DNA, the CDR3 is TGTGCCAGCAGTTCGGACAGTAGCTCCTACAATGAGCAGTTCTTC. Its protein is CASSSDSSSYNEQFF.

This clonotype was observed a few times. The chain is built from TRBV28 and TRBJ2-7, with 8 positions matching TRBD2. With V trimmed by 3 bases and J by 4 bases, 5 bases remained unmatched. CDR3 length: 14 residues. The germline V gene encodes CDR1 MDHEN and CDR2 SYDVKM. The CDR3 loop is CASSLRGLAYEQYF. CDR3 bases: TGTGCCAGCAGTTTGCGAGGACTAGCTTACGAGCAGTACTTC.

The gene calls are TRBV7-2 and TRBJ2-1; tentatively, D is TRBD2 (5 bases). Germline loops: CDR1 SGHTA, CDR2 FQGNSA. The CDR3 runs to 16 residues. V was pared by 1 base and J by 3 bases, with 13 bases between. CDR3 in amino acids: CASSLEQRLFYNEQFF. CDR3 DNA: TGTGCCAGCAGCTTAGAACAGCGGCTATTCTACAATGAGCAGTTCTTC.

The rearrangement joins TRBV5-4 to TRBJ2-1, with TRBD2 matching 11 bases. The CDR3 contains 15 residues. The germline V gene encodes CDR1 SGHNT and CDR2 YYREEE (reference sequence). V lost 0 bases and J lost 9; bases outside the gene matches: 5. CDR3 coding DNA: TGTGCCAGCAGCTTGGTACTAGCGGGAGAGGTTGAGCAGTTCTTC. Amino acids: CASSLVLAGEVEQFF.

Only a few counts were recorded for this clonotype. The CDR3 bases are TGCGCCAGCAGCCAACGACAGGGGGCGAATCAGCCCCAGCATTTT. It specifies CASSQRQGANQPQHF. The chain uses TRBV4-1 and TRBJ1-5; 10 bases are a match to TRBD1. The V segment lost 2 bases and the J segment 4 bases; nucleotides outside the gene matches: 2. The CDR3 is 15 amino acids. CDR1 is MGHRA, CDR2 YSYEKL, per germline.

This clonotype appeared many times. This chain joins TRBV10-1 and TRBJ2-7; 12 nucleotides align to TRBD2. The CDR3 extends over 15 amino acids. The V gene end was trimmed by 6 bases and the J gene end by 6 bases; junction bases not matched to a gene: 9. Germline values: CDR1 WNHNN, CDR2 SYGVQD (reference sequence). For the CDR3, the DNA is TGCGCCAGCAGCAAGACTAGCGGGAGTCCCAGCGAGCAGTACTTC. As protein: CASSKTSGSPSEQYF.

The chain uses TRBV29-1 and TRBJ2-1; D ambiguous. CDR3 size: 10 residues. CDR1 and CDR2 from the germline V gene are SQVTM and ANQGSEA. The ends were cut back, 3 bases at V and 10 bases at J, with 7 bases in the middle. CDR3 DNA sequence: TGCAGCGTTGATGGGGAAGAGCAGTTCTTC. Its translation is CSVDGEEQFF.

This clonotype has ten or more counts. The rearrangement links TRBV7-2 to TRBJ1-3; the match to TRBD1 covers 9 bases. Germline assignment: CDR1 SGHTA and CDR2 FQGNSA. The CDR3 totals 15 residues. V dropped 5 bases and J dropped 3; count of bases not matched to a gene: 5. The CDR3 is CASSPGQGYGNTIYF. DNA for the CDR3: TGTGCCAGCAGCCCTGGACAGGGGTATGGAAACACCATATATTTT.

This clonotype was seen many times. DNA of the CDR3: TGCGCCAGCAGCTTGACTAGCCAGGACGAGCAGTTCTTC. Its translation: CASSLTSQDEQFF. The chain links TRBV5-1 to TRBJ2-1; D perhaps matches TRBD2 (6 bases). Germline CDR1 reads SGHRS; CDR2 reads YFSETQ. V shed 1 base and J shed 10 bases, with 12 bases lying between them. This CDR3 is 13 amino acids long.

This clonotype has ten or more counts. The chain uses TRBV4-1 and TRBJ1-6; 9 bases agree with TRBD1. This CDR3 contains 15 residues. In germline, CDR1 is MGHRA, CDR2 YSYEKL. The ends lost 1 base at V and 9 bases at J; junction bases unmatched: 4. The CDR3 spells CASSQAGQGSSPLHF. The CDR3 nucleotides read TGCGCCAGCAGCCAAGCGGGACAGGGTAGTTCACCCCTCCACTTT.

There are a few counts of this clonotype. CDR3 region: CASSRRDSQQETQYF. In nucleotides, the CDR3 is TGCGCCAGCAGCAGAAGGGACAGCCAACAAGAGACCCAGTACTTC. This chain joins TRBV4-1 and TRBJ2-5; 7 bases match TRBD1. Germline CDR1 reads MGHRA; CDR2 reads YSYEKL. CDR3 length: 15 amino acids. The junction had 8 bases not matched to a gene; V was cut back by 5 bases and J by 2 bases.

With respect to this clonotype: A junction end diverges from the germline sequence, so it may reflect a read error. This chain connects TRBV7-2 to TRBJ1-6; no clear D gene. Germline assignment: CDR1 SGHTA and CDR2 FQGNSA. The CDR3 contains 13 residues. The CDR3 nucleotides read TGTGCCAGCAGCTTAAACCTCCGTTCACCCATCCATTTT. Translated: CASSLNLRSPIHF.

This clonotype was detected ten times or more. The chain joins TRBV12-3 or TRBV12-4 to TRBJ2-1; D may match TRBD1 or TRBD2 (5 bases each). Trimming removed 5 bases from V and 6 bases from J, with 17 bases in between. This CDR3 spans 15 amino acids. CDR3 residues: CASSPLRGDGNEQFF. CDR3 nucleotide sequence: TGTGCCAGCAGTCCCTTGAGGGGAGACGGCAATGAGCAGTTCTTC.

Comment on this clonotype: A read error may explain this, as a much larger clone is one base away. The chain links TRBV7-2 to TRBJ2-1, with 12 bases aligning to TRBD2. Per the germline V gene, CDR1 is SGHTA and CDR2 is FQGNSA. The CDR3 totals 14 residues. V lost 5 bases to trimming and J lost 11 bases; unmatched junction nucleotides: 7. CDR3 in amino acids: CASSPPSGGAKQFF. DNA of the CDR3: TGTGCCAGCAGCCCACCTAGCGGGGGGGCTAAGCAGTTCTTC.

This clonotype was picked up many times. The chain has TRBV28 and TRBJ1-2; tentative D call: TRBD1 (6 bases). CDR1 is MDHEN, CDR2 SYDVKM, per germline. CDR3 length: 15 residues. The V gene lost 3 bases and the J gene lost 2 bases, with 13 bases spanning the gap. The CDR3 region has the DNA TGTGCCAGCAGTTTGGGGGCAGGGTGGAACTATGGCTACACCTTC. It is translated as CASSLGAGWNYGYTF.